The 25 T cell receptor beta chains below come from one sample, sequenced in a study of shared clonotypes between healthy human individuals. Produced via immunoSEQ multiplex PCR; TCRdb's table is partial and in-frame only. The repertoire holds about 110,000 clones, with around 68% as singletons. The specimen was memory CD8+ T cells sorted from blood. Subset described: CD45RO+ cells pooled with CCR7-negative TemRA cells. The receptor set was obtained from a woman aged 30 to 39 in good health.

The chain recombines TRBV5-6 with TRBJ2-2, with D possibly TRBD2 on 5 matching bases. The CDR3 runs 15 residues. Trimming removed 2 bases from V and 1 base from J, with 9 bases in between. In germline, CDR1 is SGHDT, CDR2 YYEEEE. The CDR3 DNA is TGTGCCAGCAGCTTCGCTAGCCGGAACACCGGGGAGCTGTTTTTT. It codes for CASSFASRNTGELFF. Full variable domain (missing parts from reference TRBV5-6 and TRBJ2-2): DAGVTQSPTHLIKTRGQQVTLRCSPKSGHDTVSWYQQALGQGPQFIFQYYEEEERQRGNFPDRFSGHQFPNYSSELNVNALLLGDSALYLCASSFASRNTGELFFGEGSRLTVL.

This chain uses TRBV2 with TRBJ1-3; the D gene is possibly TRBD1 (6 bases). The germline gives CDR1 SNHLY, CDR2 FYNNEI. This CDR3 is 14 amino acids long. V lost 9 bases and J 0 bases, leaving 12 bases between the germline ends. CDR3 nucleotides: TGTGCCAGAAACAGGGTTAACTCTGGAAACACCATATATTTT. It specifies CARNRVNSGNTIYF.

This chain links TRBV4-1 with TRBJ2-2, with D perhaps matching TRBD2 (6 bases). The V end was cut by 2 bases, the J end by 5 bases, with 15 bases between. Per the germline V gene, CDR1 is MGHRA and CDR2 is YSYEKL. The CDR3 totals 16 residues. The CDR3 DNA sequence: TGCGCCAGCAGCCAACTTCCTTACGCGGGGACCGGGGAGCTGTTTTTT. Encoded protein: CASSQLPYAGTGELFF.

V and J are TRBV2 and TRBJ2-1; D possibly uses TRBD1 or TRBD2 (5 bases each). The V end lost 3 bases, the J end lost 4 bases, and 19 bases lay between the germline ends. There are 17 residues in the CDR3. CDR1 and CDR2 from the germline V gene are SNHLY and FYNNEI. CDR3 residues: CASSESMIAWGYNEQFF. CDR3 in DNA: TGTGCCAGCAGTGAGTCTATGATAGCATGGGGGTACAATGAGCAGTTCTTC.

V usage is TRBV28 and J usage is TRBJ1-3; D is ambiguous. CDR3 length: 16 residues. CDR1 MDHEN and CDR2 SYDVKM come from the germline V gene. V gave up 5 bases and J gave up 2 bases, with 16 bases separating them. The CDR3 region is CASSLWPKRAGNTIYF. In nucleotides, the CDR3 is TGTGCCAGCAGTCTGTGGCCAAAAAGGGCTGGAAACACCATATATTTT. Supplemented by reference TRBV28 and TRBJ1-3, the full variable domain reads DVKVTQSSRYLVKRTGEKVFLECVQDMDHENMFWYRQDPGLGLRLIYFSYDVKMKEKGDIPEGYSVSREKKERFSLILESASTNQTSMYLCASSLWPKRAGNTIYFGEGSWLTVV.

V usage is TRBV6-1 and J usage is TRBJ2-7; possible D gene TRBD1, 5 bases. Between the trimmed V and J ends, which lost 2 bases and 7 bases, there was a span of 18 bases. Germline V gene sequence: CDR1 MNHNS, CDR2 SASEGT. CDR3 length equals 15 residues. The CDR3 loop reads CASSEIGQAVKEQYF. In DNA form, the CDR3 reads TGTGCCAGCAGTGAAATCGGACAAGCTGTAAAGGAGCAGTACTTC.

V and J are TRBV7-9 and TRBJ2-7; D not certain. Germline V gene data show CDR1 as SEHNR and CDR2 as FQNEAQ (reference sequence). With 4 bases removed from V and 3 bases from J, the gap between germline ends came to 13 bases. The CDR3 contains 14 residues. The CDR3 protein is CASSSLGYDYEQYF. CDR3 coding DNA: TGTGCCAGCAGCTCCCTGGGCTATGACTACGAGCAGTACTTC.

The rearrangement uses TRBV4-2 and TRBJ1-4, with D unclear. There are 16 residues in the CDR3. Between the trimmed V and J ends, which lost 1 base and 8 bases, there was a span of 17 bases. Germline-derived CDR1 and CDR2 are LGHNA and YNFKEQ. As DNA, the CDR3 is TGTGCCAGCAGCCAAGCTGGCGGGCGATCAGAAGAAAAACTGTTTTTT. It is translated as CASSQAGGRSEEKLFF.

The chain joins TRBV5-4 to TRBJ2-3, with D tentatively TRBD2 (6 bases). Per the germline V gene, CDR1 is SGHNT and CDR2 is YYREEE (reference sequence). The CDR3 sequence is 14 residues long. Trimming took off 4 bases at V and 5 bases at J, with 14 bases between the two ends. CDR3: CASSGWDSRDTQYF. The CDR3 DNA reads as TGTGCCAGCAGCGGTTGGGACTCACGAGATACGCAGTATTTT.

The chain combines TRBV6-1 with TRBJ1-3; D might be TRBD1 (5 bases). The germline V gene has CDR1 MNHNS and CDR2 SASEGT. Trimming removed 6 bases at V and 4 bases at J, with 16 bases between. CDR3 size: 15 residues. CDR3 coding DNA: TGTGCCAGCAGCCGAATGGGGGAGGGAGGAAACACCATATATTTT. Its protein is CASSRMGEGGNTIYF.

The chain has TRBV6-5 and TRBJ2-1; 11 nucleotides line up with TRBD2. This CDR3 spans 15 amino acids. The germline CDR1 and CDR2 sequences are MNHEY and SVGAGI. V lost 5 bases to trimming and J lost 10 bases; unmatched junction nucleotides: 10. The CDR3, as DNA: TGTGCCAGCAGTCCGGGAAGACTAGCGGGGACAGAGCAGTTCTTC. The encoded protein is CASSPGRLAGTEQFF.

This clone appeared once. The J gene is TRBJ2-7, the V gene TRBV7-2, with a tentative D call TRBD1 (6 bases). Trimming stripped 5 bases from V and 1 base from J, with 6 bases between. The CDR3 length is 12 residues. From germline, CDR1 is SGHTA and CDR2 FQGNSA. In DNA form, the CDR3 reads TGTGCCAGCAGCAGGGGGTCCTACGAGCAGTACTTC. Its translation is CASSRGSYEQYF.

J is TRBJ1-2 and V is TRBV6-1, with 7 nucleotides matching TRBD1. CDR1 MNHNS and CDR2 SASEGT come from the germline V gene. The CDR3 extends over 14 amino acids. Germline trimming cut 0 bases from V and 2 bases from J; bases unmatched to any gene: 0. CDR3: CASSEAQGNYGYTF. The CDR3 bases are TGTGCCAGCAGTGAAGCACAGGGGAACTATGGCTACACCTTC.

Ten or more counts support this clone. The sample carries other DNA sequences with the same CDR3. The genes are TRBV7-9 and TRBJ2-2; D ambiguous. Germline V gene data show CDR1 as SEHNR and CDR2 as FQNEAQ (reference sequence). The CDR3 spans 15 residues. Trimming cost V 1 base and J 0 bases, with 6 bases left between them. CDR3 region: CASSLEGSNTGELFF. In DNA form, the CDR3 reads TGTGCCAGCAGCTTAGAGGGATCGAACACCGGGGAGCTGTTTTTT.

The chain recombines TRBV28 with TRBJ2-1; weak D call: TRBD2 (5 bases). The CDR3 is 11 amino acids. Trimming cost V 6 bases and J 14 bases, with 14 bases left between them. In germline, CDR1 is MDHEN, CDR2 SYDVKM. CDR3 coding DNA: TGTGCCAGCAGCATCGGACTCCCCGAGTTCTTC. As protein: CASSIGLPEFF.

This clone was observed a few times. In DNA, the CDR3 is TGCAGCGTTGAAGAGCGGGAGGGGAATGAGCAGTTCTTC. This encodes CSVEEREGNEQFF. The chain links TRBV29-1 to TRBJ2-1, with 9 positions matching TRBD2. Germline V CDR1 and CDR2: SQVTM, ANQGSEA. V trimming: 0 bases; J trimming: 7 bases; junction bases outside the gene matches: 1. There are 13 residues in the CDR3.

The sample holds a few counts of this clone. This chain uses TRBV30 with TRBJ2-5, with D perhaps given as TRBD1 or TRBD2 (5 bases each). Trimming cost V 1 base and J 11 bases, with 14 bases left between them. CDR1 is GTSNPN and CDR2 is SVGIG in the germline V gene (reference sequence). The CDR3 loop spans 12 amino acids. The CDR3 DNA reads TGTGCCTGGAGTGCGGGGCTGGGGGAGCAGTACTTC. This translates into CAWSAGLGEQYF.

This clone occurred a few times. At the DNA level, this CDR3 is encoded by other sequences in the same sample as well. V and J are TRBV27 and TRBJ2-7; D unclear. Trimming removed 5 bases from V and 3 bases from J, with 11 bases in between. The CDR3 loop spans 13 amino acids. Germline assignment: CDR1 MNHEY and CDR2 SMNVEV (reference sequence). CDR3 bases: TGTGCCAGCAGTCCCGACTCCAACTACGAGCAGTACTTC. Encoded protein: CASSPDSNYEQYF.

This clone appeared a single time. The rearrangement uses TRBV6-1 and TRBJ2-1; 7 bases agree with TRBD1. Germline loops: CDR1 MNHNS, CDR2 SASEGT. The trim removed 6 bases at V and 2 bases at J, leaving 7 bases unmatched. The CDR3 spans 15 residues. This CDR3 reads CASSVDRDPYNEQFF. CDR3 nucleotide sequence: TGTGCCAGCAGCGTCGACAGGGACCCCTACAATGAGCAGTTCTTC.

This clone showed up many times. The sample holds other DNA sequences that translate to the same CDR3. The rearrangement joins TRBV28 to TRBJ1-5, with no clear D. Trimming took 6 bases from V and 4 from J, leaving 7 bases between them. Germline CDR1 reads MDHEN; CDR2 reads SYDVKM. The CDR3 is 12 residues long. The DNA for the CDR3 is TGTGCCAGCAGCCTGTTAAATCAGCCCCAGCATTTT. This translates into CASSLLNQPQHF.

The chain is built from TRBV5-4 and TRBJ2-7, with D possibly TRBD1 on 5 matching bases. The germline CDR1 and CDR2 sequences are SGHNT and YYREEE (reference sequence). Trimming pared 2 bases from V and 7 bases from J, leaving 7 bases between. The CDR3 covers 11 residues. The CDR3 DNA is TGTGCCAGCAGCTTTGGGGCGGAGCAGTACTTC. It yields the protein CASSFGAEQYF.

V and J are TRBV5-1 and TRBJ2-2, with TRBD1 matching 9 bases. Germline V gene data show CDR1 as SGHRS and CDR2 as YFSETQ. The trim removed 9 bases at V and 7 bases at J, leaving 7 bases unmatched. The length of the CDR3 is 13 residues. CDR3: CANRQGVNGELFF. The CDR3 DNA reads as TGCGCCAACAGACAGGGGGTCAACGGGGAGCTGTTTTTT.

The CDR3 DNA sequence: TGTGCCAGCAGCCAGGGCAGGGTGAACACTGAAGCTTTCTTT. Its translation is CASSQGRVNTEAFF. The genes are TRBV14 and TRBJ1-1; tentative D call: TRBD1 (5 bases). V was trimmed by 3 bases and J by 0 bases, leaving 8 bases between them. The CDR3 is 14 amino acids. The germline CDR1 and CDR2 sequences are SGHDN and FVKESK.

This clone appeared a single time. The chain employs TRBV11-2 and TRBJ2-7; 9 nucleotides agree with TRBD2. This CDR3 contains 16 residues. Germline V gene sequence: CDR1 SGHAT, CDR2 FQNNGV. V dropped 5 bases and J dropped 0; count of bases not matched to a gene: 8. The CDR3 loop is CASSPGWGLASYEQYF. The DNA for the CDR3 is TGTGCCAGCAGCCCCGGTTGGGGACTAGCCTCCTACGAGCAGTACTTC.

For the CDR3, the DNA is TGTGCCAGCAGCCAAGATCCTGGACAGGGATTCTACGAGCAGTACTTC. It specifies CASSQDPGQGFYEQYF. V is TRBV4-2 and J is TRBJ2-5, with 8 positions matching TRBD1. TRBJ2-7 matches the DNA end more closely, so the J call is doubtful. Per the germline V gene, CDR1 is LGHNA and CDR2 is YNFKEQ. The CDR3 totals 16 residues.